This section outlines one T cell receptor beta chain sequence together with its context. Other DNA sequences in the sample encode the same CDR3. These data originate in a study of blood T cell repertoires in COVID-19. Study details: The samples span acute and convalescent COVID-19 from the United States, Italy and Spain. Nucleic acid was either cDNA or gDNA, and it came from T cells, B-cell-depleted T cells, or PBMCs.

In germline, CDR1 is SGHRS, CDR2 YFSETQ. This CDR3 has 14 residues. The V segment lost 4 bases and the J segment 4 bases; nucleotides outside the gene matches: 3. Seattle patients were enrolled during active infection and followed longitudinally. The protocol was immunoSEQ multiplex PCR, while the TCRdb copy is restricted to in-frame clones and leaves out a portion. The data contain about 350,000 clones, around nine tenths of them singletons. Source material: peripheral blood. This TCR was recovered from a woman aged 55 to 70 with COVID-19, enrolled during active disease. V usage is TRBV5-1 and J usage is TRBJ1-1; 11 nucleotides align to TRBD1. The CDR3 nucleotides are TGCGCCAGCAGCCCCGGGACAGGGGGCACTGAAGCTTTCTTT. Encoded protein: CASSPGTGGTEAFF.